This TCR beta chain was sequenced for a study of blood T cell repertoires in COVID-19. Study details: Sample material is recorded as cDNA or gDNA derived from T cells, B-cell-depleted T cells, or PBMCs.

Ages ranged from roughly 18 to 100 years, with residence in 24 US areas. Each participant's cohort was designated according to participant-reported clinical history. Symptom resolution, clearance, or two negative PCRs marked the recovered donors of Cohort 3. The CDR3 consists of 14 residues. The germline V and J ends were trimmed by 3 bases and 5 bases, with 13 bases remaining between them. CDR1 is MNHEY and CDR2 is SMNVEV in the germline V gene (reference sequence). Only in-frame clones appear in the TCRdb table, and some are missing; sequencing was by immunoSEQ multiplex PCR. The sample holds roughly 230,000 clones, about 79% seen once.

The material sequenced was PBMCs or T cells enriched from blood (not recorded which). This sequence joins TRBV27 and TRBJ1-1, with a tentative D call TRBD1 (5 bases). The sequence was collected from a woman aged 55 to 70 who had recovered from COVID-19. The CDR3 nucleotides are TGTGCCAGCAGTTTCCTCCAGGGAGGTACTGAAGCTTTCTTT. Translating it yields CASSFLQGGTEAFF.